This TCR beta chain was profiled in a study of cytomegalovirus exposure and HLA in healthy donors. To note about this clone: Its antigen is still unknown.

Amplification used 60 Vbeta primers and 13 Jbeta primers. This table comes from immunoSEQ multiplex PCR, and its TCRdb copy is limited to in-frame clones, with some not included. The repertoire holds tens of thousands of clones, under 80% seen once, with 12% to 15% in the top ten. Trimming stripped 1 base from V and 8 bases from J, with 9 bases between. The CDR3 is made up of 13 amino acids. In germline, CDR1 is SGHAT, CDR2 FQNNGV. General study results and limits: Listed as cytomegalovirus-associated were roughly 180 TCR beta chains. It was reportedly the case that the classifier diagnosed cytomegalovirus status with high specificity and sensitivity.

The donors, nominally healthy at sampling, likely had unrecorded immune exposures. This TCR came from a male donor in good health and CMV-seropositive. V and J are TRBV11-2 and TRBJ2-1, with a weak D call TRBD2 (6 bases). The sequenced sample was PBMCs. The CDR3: CASSLGRADEQFF. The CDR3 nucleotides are TGTGCCAGCAGCTTAGGGAGGGCCGATGAGCAGTTCTTC. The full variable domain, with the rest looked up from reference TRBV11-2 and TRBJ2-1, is EAGVAQSPRYKIIEKRQSVAFWCNPISGHATLYWYQQILGQGPKLLIQFQNNGVVDDSQLPKDRFSAERLKGVDSTLKIQPAKLEDSAVYLCASSLGRADEQFFGPGTRLTVL.